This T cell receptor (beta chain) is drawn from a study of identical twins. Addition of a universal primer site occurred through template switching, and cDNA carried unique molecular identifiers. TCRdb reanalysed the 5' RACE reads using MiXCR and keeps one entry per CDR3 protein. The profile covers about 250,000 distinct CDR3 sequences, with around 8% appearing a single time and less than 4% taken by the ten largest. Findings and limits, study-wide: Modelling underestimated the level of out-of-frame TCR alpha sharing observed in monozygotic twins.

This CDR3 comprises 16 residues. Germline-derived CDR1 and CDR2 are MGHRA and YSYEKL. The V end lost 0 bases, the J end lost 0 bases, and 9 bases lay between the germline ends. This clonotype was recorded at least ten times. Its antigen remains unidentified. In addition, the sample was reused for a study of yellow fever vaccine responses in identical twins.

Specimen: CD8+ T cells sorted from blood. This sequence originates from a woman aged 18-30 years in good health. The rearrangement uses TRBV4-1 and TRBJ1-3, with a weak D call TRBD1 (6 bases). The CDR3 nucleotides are TGCGCCAGCAGCCAAGATAGGGGGATCTCTGGAAACACCATATATTTT. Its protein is CASSQDRGISGNTIYF.